This TCR beta chain was identified in a study of blood T cell repertoires in COVID-19. About the research overall: T cells, B-cell-depleted T cells, or PBMCs provided the cDNA or gDNA that served as material.

The V and J ends lost 1 base and 6 bases respectively, with 6 bases between them. Germline CDR1 and CDR2: LNHDA and SQIVND (reference sequence). The CDR3 has 12 amino acids. TCRdb keeps only in-frame clones here, not all; method: immunoSEQ multiplex PCR. The sample includes around 220,000 clones, approximately 90% of them seen just once. The sequencing input was peripheral blood. This sequence originates from a woman aged 35 to 49 who had recovered from COVID-19. The chain recombines TRBV19 with TRBJ1-1, with D uncertain. This CDR3 is CASSIVGAEAFF. The DNA of the CDR3 is TGTGCCAGTAGTATAGTCGGAGCTGAAGCTTTCTTT.